Following are 10 T cell receptor beta chains from one sample sequenced in a study of shared clonotypes between healthy human individuals. Terminally differentiated effector memory CD45RA+ cells were left out of the naive CD8 fraction, which was CD45RO-negative and positively selected for CCR7. This table comes from immunoSEQ multiplex PCR, and its TCRdb copy is limited to in-frame clones, with some not included. The data hold about 2.2 million clones, with roughly 93% observed a single time. Sequencing used naive CD8+ T cells from PBMCs. The receptors derive from a man aged 18 to 29 in good health. Some clones in this sample may be carry-over from other donors' samples.

DNA of the CDR3: TGCAGCGTCTACCCCGGGACAGAAAACATTCAGTACTTC. Protein: CSVYPGTENIQYF. The rearrangement uses TRBV29-1 and TRBJ2-4; 7 bases are shared with TRBD1. Germline assignment: CDR1 SQVTM and CDR2 ANQGSEA. The V and J ends lost 6 bases and 5 bases, in that order; junction bases with no gene match: 7. The CDR3 length is 13 residues.

The chain joins TRBV4-1 to TRBJ2-4, with D perhaps TRBD2 (6 bases). Germline V CDR1 and CDR2: MGHRA, YSYEKL. The CDR3 is 14 amino acids. V was trimmed by 2 bases and J by 6 bases, leaving 11 bases between them. CDR3 DNA sequence: TGCGCCAGCAGCCAAACTAGCCTCGTAAACATTCAGTACTTC. Amino acids: CASSQTSLVNIQYF.

The J gene is TRBJ2-3, the V gene TRBV4-1, with 8 bases lining up with TRBD1. Germline V CDR1 and CDR2: MGHRA, YSYEKL. This CDR3 has 15 residues. The V segment lost 1 base and the J segment 4 bases; nucleotides outside the gene matches: 4. Written as DNA, the CDR3 is TGCGCCAGCAGCCAAGCTGTCAGGGGGCCAGATACGCAGTATTTT. Amino acids: CASSQAVRGPDTQYF.

The genes are TRBV7-9 and TRBJ2-3; D perhaps matches TRBD2 (7 bases). V lost 1 base and J 8 bases, leaving 22 bases between the germline ends. The CDR3 consists of 17 residues. In germline, CDR1 is SEHNR, CDR2 FQNEAQ (reference sequence). Written as DNA, the CDR3 is TGTGCCAGCAGCTTAGAAGGTCGGGGGCTAGCGGTTCCTACGCAGTATTTT. Encoded protein: CASSLEGRGLAVPTQYF.

As for this clone: This CDR3 is also generated by other DNA sequences in the sample. The CDR3 region has the DNA TGTGCCTGGAGTGTCGGGTTGTATGGCTACACCTTC. This translates into CAWSVGLYGYTF. This chain joins TRBV30 and TRBJ1-2; D not resolved. Between the trimmed V and J ends, which lost 0 bases and 5 bases, there was a span of 7 bases. The CDR3 loop spans 12 amino acids. Germline V gives CDR1 GTSNPN, CDR2 SVGIG (reference sequence).

In nucleotides, the CDR3 is TGTGCCAGCAGCCGAATTTACGGGCTAGACAATGAGCAGTTCTTC. It is translated as CASSRIYGLDNEQFF. The chain employs TRBV7-9 and TRBJ2-1; no firm D call. The CDR3 is 15 residues long. The V and J ends lost 5 bases and 5 bases respectively, with 16 bases between them. Germline V gene lookup returns CDR1 SEHNR and CDR2 FQNEAQ (reference sequence).

The chain has TRBV13 and TRBJ2-1; TRBD2 aligns across 13 bases. With 4 bases clipped from V and 10 bases from J, the junction kept 7 bases outside the gene matches. The CDR3 runs to 15 residues. The V gene's germline CDR1 is PRHDT and CDR2 FYEKMQ (reference sequence). In DNA form, the CDR3 reads TGTGCCAGCAGCTCTCCGGGACTAGCGGGACGGGAGCAGTTCTTC. Protein sequence: CASSSPGLAGREQFF.

About this clone itself: The sample holds other DNA sequences that translate to the same CDR3. The V and J genes are TRBV27 and TRBJ2-5; 7 bases line up with TRBD1. The J segment lost 3 bases and the V segment lost 5 bases, leaving 6 bases of the junction unmatched. Germline CDR1 is MNHEY and CDR2 is SMNVEV (reference sequence). The CDR3 spans 14 residues. CDR3 sequence (DNA): TGTGCCAGCAGTCCAAGGCAGGGGGAAGAGACCCAGTACTTC. Residues: CASSPRQGEETQYF.

This chain connects TRBV19 to TRBJ2-2; tentatively, D is TRBD1 or TRBD2 (5 bases each). Deletions cut 3 bases from V and 8 bases from J, with 25 bases between. The CDR3 loop spans 18 amino acids. CDR1 is LNHDA and CDR2 is SQIVND in the germline V gene (reference sequence). CDR3 protein: CASSINVGEILLVGELFF. The CDR3 DNA sequence: TGTGCCAGTAGTATCAATGTGGGGGAGATCCTTTTAGTAGGGGAGCTGTTTTTT.

The chain has TRBV28 and TRBJ1-5; perhaps TRBD1 as D (5 bases). The CDR3 runs to 16 residues. Germline assignment: CDR1 MDHEN and CDR2 SYDVKM. Trimming removed 7 bases from V and 1 base from J, with 17 bases in between. The CDR3 here is CASIPNAGGSNQPQHF. CDR3 nucleotide sequence: TGTGCCAGCATCCCCAATGCGGGGGGGAGCAATCAGCCCCAGCATTTT.